This T cell receptor (beta chain) appears in the sequencing data of a study of cytomegalovirus exposure and HLA in healthy donors (dated by TCRdb to 2016 to 2017). A note on the overall study: According to an earlier analysis of a few hundred of the donors, about 179 million T cells yielded 120 million or so unique TCR beta sequences and approximately 280 Gb of sequence data. On average, around 200,000 unique TCR beta nucleotide sequences were sequenced per donor among 398 genotyped donors of the cohort, with 15% to 20% of those sequences being non-productive. High-throughput TCR immunosequencing, statistical association of individual TCRs with disease status, and machine learning were combined to predict cytomegalovirus infection status. All discovery cohort repertoires had been generated using a single sequencing platform. The study aimed to test whether cataloging public T cell receptors could reveal signatures of past pathogen exposure. An earlier analysis of some 500 of the donors used high-throughput TCR beta sequencing to judge whether each TCR beta V gene segment behaved as functional or pseudogenic. HLA typing included class I and class II loci at four-digit resolution. A later genetic analysis used genome-wide SNP genotypes for about three fifths of the 666 donors, treating that subset as a discovery cohort. Of the approximately 400 genotyped donors, 81% fell in the genetic ancestry cluster associated with self-reported Caucasian donors. Approximately 300 gigabases of sequencing data and tens of millions of unique TCR sequences were included in an early release covering about 700 HLA-typed donors. Donor age, sex, ethnicity and CMV serostatus were compiled alongside the repertoire data. In addition to the first cohort of 666 subjects, a separate validation cohort of approximately 130 different subjects was used. The number of donors typed differed by locus, with about 629-630 for A, B, C, DRB1 and DQB1, 522 for DQA1, 606 for DPA1, and some 440 for DPB1. Because of strong linkage in the cohort, five DR-DQ haplotypes were treated as single units for association and clustering. The later analysis used no new phenotypic data to find candidate immune exposures, relying instead on TCR beta sequences and their occurrence across donors. The study used immunosequencing to profile the T cell repertoires of approximately 650 subjects and linked those repertoires to cytomegalovirus serostatus. In a later analysis, previously published TCR beta repertoires from some 640 donors were re-analyzed and high-resolution HLA genotyping was added so that TCR occurrence patterns could be studied. Study-level results and caveats: According to a later genetic analysis, donors in an Asian-associated ancestry cluster had fewer N-insertions in productive TCRs than the roughly 670-donor mean. In this cohort, only TCR beta chains were sequenced, and detectable features were limited by the absence of alpha or paired-chain data. A further reported finding was that TCR beta sequences accurately predicted the HLA-A and HLA-B alleles for most subjects in the first cohort. A later analysis found that most CMV-associated TCR beta chains appeared HLA-restricted, with HLA associations seemingly driven largely by CMV exposure. In a later analysis, the rate of TCR association differed among HLA loci, with DRB1 alleles having the most associated TCRs and HLA-C alleles having the fewest. The classifier was reported to diagnose cytomegalovirus status with high specificity and sensitivity in both the original cohort and the validation cohort. CMV serostatus was the only immune exposure information available for the cohort. In a later analysis, several top co-occurrence clusters were reported to appear linked to parvovirus B19, influenza, CMV and Epstein-Barr virus. In a later genetic analysis, a missense DCLRE1C variant was associated with V-gene and J-gene trimming of TCR beta chains, and the association was replicated in an independent cohort. Correlated functional status among segregating V segments might reflect linkage disequilibrium, but an unknown experimental factor could not be ruled out. In an earlier analysis of around 600 of the donors, most TCR beta V segments appeared in productive rearrangements about 87% or about 30% of the time, broadly matching IMGT annotations. Because HLA typing was missing for some donors at each locus, association tests included only the typed subset. A later analysis associated 16,951 TCR beta sequences with specific HLA alleles at a false discovery rate of 0.05. A cluster of highly shared sequence variants was judged likely to be a technical artifact of the sequencing pipeline. Strong co-occurrence of HLA alleles, especially DR and DQ, made assigning TCR associations to individual alleles difficult. Most TCR sequences were observed very rarely across donors, whereas some public TCRs were present in many individuals. The authors suggested that the approach could potentially be extended to other disease states and immunological phenotypes. In a later analysis, HLA-associated TCR beta chains were found to be more clonally expanded and to have lower generation probabilities than equally common non-associated chains. Roughly uniform sequencing depth across donors was assumed in presence/absence analyses, although this assumption may not hold. In vitro tests confirmed that a few of the cytomegalovirus-associated TCR beta chains recognize cytomegalovirus antigens. Because counts were too low, some 17 rarely observed V segments, including chromosome 9 orphons, were excluded from the earlier analysis of 500 to 700 of the donors. In the study, around 150 TCR beta chains were listed as associated with cytomegalovirus.

Worth noting for this clone: Its antigen target is currently unknown. Per-base qualities were not stored, and no clone one base away is much larger.

The library was made by the immunoSEQ multiplex PCR assay. The multiplex PCR relied on a mix of 60 forward primers for TCR Vbeta segments and 13 reverse primers for TCR Jbeta segments. The CDR3 region of rearranged TCR beta genes was amplified from genomic DNA with a multiplex PCR assay. On the Illumina HiSeq System, the amplified TCR beta libraries were sequenced as 87-base-pair reads. From the authors' description of their analysis: Across the 500 to 700 repertoires, a later analysis counted tens of millions of unique TCR beta chains, around 11 million of which were shared by at least two donors. Raw reads were error-corrected and collapsed into unique sequences with a nearest-neighbor algorithm that merged closely related sequences to remove PCR and sequencing errors. Alignment of CDR3 sequences to IMGT reference sequences was used to assign V, D and J gene segments. For a sequence to be retained, a match of at least six nucleotides was required to both a V gene segment and a J gene segment. A rearrangement counted as productive if the CDR3 had no stop codons and remained in frame with V and J, and every other rearrangement counted as non-productive. Following IMGT convention, CDR3 was defined as the stretch from the second conserved V-encoded cysteine up to the conserved J-encoded phenylalanine. The earlier analysis of 500 to 650 of the donors excluded any sequence lacking an unambiguous match to a single V gene segment. An earlier analysis of some 500 of the donors classified V segments as functional when productive rearrangements were above 56.7% and as segregating when the standard deviation between donors was above 5%. To diagnose cytomegalovirus status from the catalog of TCR beta chain sequences, a statistical classification framework was built. In a later analysis, V and J genes were assigned by comparing TCR nucleotide sequences against IMGT/GENE-DB human TR gene sequences. Using the TCRdist pipeline, a later analysis assigned CDR3 sequences along with most-parsimonious VDJ recombination scenarios. A later analysis defined each TCR beta chain by its CDR3 amino acid sequence plus V-gene family, and excluded reads lacking a unique V-gene family. To address suspected cross-contamination and a sequencing artifact, a later analysis removed a few hundred highly shared, low-generation-probability nucleotide sequences. In a later analysis, a clonal expansion index for each public chain was calculated from normalized within-repertoire ranks of inferred template counts. Generation probabilities in a later analysis came from a VDJ recombination model fitted to out-of-frame rearrangements, and those results were checked against IGoR. A later analysis scored TCR-TCR, TCR-HLA and TCR-CMV co-occurrence with hypergeometric tests, applying a repertoire-size bias correction to TCR pairs. To estimate false discovery rates, a later analysis permuted the HLA or CMV assignments 20 times. In a later analysis, co-occurring TCRs were grouped with DBSCAN, and TCRdist sequence similarity was added when clustering was performed within HLA-allele-positive subsets. Co-occurrence clustering excluded repertoires with fewer than 30,000 or more than 120,000 public chains, plus five with anomalous nucleotide sharing. Drawn from immuneACCESS, this table holds only the in-frame rearrangements with V and J called that TCRdb kept. Clones are partly lost; checked studies trace under half to an unresolved V gene and leave the rest unexplained. V, J and clone size are taken as reported in that table, and D and trimming were inferred from the DNA itself. This sample is represented by under 200,000 clones; around 72% of them were singletons. The ten largest account for roughly 7% of the sample.

The cohort was made up of 500 to 850 healthy bone marrow donors. At the time of sampling, all cohort members were nominally healthy, though unrecorded immune exposures were likely present. The donor tested CMV seropositive, placing the donor among the 289 seropositive members of the cohort. A peripheral blood sample was provided by each donor, and peripheral blood mononuclear cells were used for TCR beta sequencing. The Qiagen DNeasy Blood Extraction Kit was used to extract genomic DNA from the blood cell samples. Sequenced: PBMCs. This clonotype was obtained from a woman aged 35 to 49 in good health and CMV-seropositive.

CDR3 sequence: CSVLRTGSYGYTF. The bases are TGCAGCGTTCTTAGGACAGGCTCATATGGCTACACCTTC. Here the chain combines TRBV29-1 and TRBJ1-2, with 7 junctional bases fitting TRBD1. The CDR3, from cysteine to phenylalanine, totals 13 residues. Here the CDR3 DNA is all that survives: 39 bases in frame from base 1. According to the germline V gene, CDR1 reads SQVTM and CDR2 reads ANQGSEA. V ends up 5 bases short and J 5 bases short, with an unmatched junction base count of 8.